Shown below are 14 T cell receptor beta chains from a single sample sequenced in a study of shared clonotypes between healthy human individuals. Repertoires were generated with immunoSEQ multiplex PCR, while TCRdb's copy carries only in-frame clones and drops some. The table records millions of clones, roughly 93% of them present only once. Sequences were obtained from naive CD4+ T cells from PBMCs. This sample's subset: CD45RA+ positively selected. These receptors were collected from a man in his late teens or twenties in good health. Some clones in this sample may be carry-over from other donors' samples.

The CDR3 DNA sequence: TGTGCCAGCGCAAGGGGCGGGTTCACTGAAGCTTTCTTT. Amino acids: CASARGGFTEAFF. The V gene is TRBV6-5, the J gene TRBJ1-1; D might be TRBD1 (5 bases). This CDR3 is 13 amino acids long. The germline V gene has CDR1 MNHEY and CDR2 SVGAGI. The V and J ends lost 8 bases and 4 bases respectively, with 14 bases between them.

The V and J genes are TRBV19 and TRBJ2-5, with D perhaps TRBD2 (5 bases). CDR1 is LNHDA, CDR2 SQIVND, per germline (reference sequence). The CDR3 is made up of 14 amino acids. With 5 bases removed from V and 5 bases from J, the gap between germline ends came to 15 bases. The CDR3 here is CASSFLGAAETQYF. CDR3 coding DNA: TGTGCCAGTAGTTTTCTAGGAGCGGCGGAGACCCAGTACTTC.

The V gene is TRBV10-3, the J gene TRBJ2-3, with D perhaps being TRBD1 or TRBD2 (6 bases each). V gave up 8 bases and J gave up 7 bases, with 22 bases separating them. CDR3 length equals 15 residues. Germline CDR1 ENHRY, CDR2 SYGVKD. The CDR3 DNA sequence: TGTGCCATCGGATCAGGGCTGGGGGGACAAAATACGCAGTATTTT. This encodes CAIGSGLGGQNTQYF.

This clone was counted between two and nine times. This chain uses TRBV28 with TRBJ1-4, with TRBD1 as a possible D gene (6 bases). Germline values: CDR1 MDHEN, CDR2 SYDVKM. The ends were cut back, 6 bases at V and 10 bases at J, with 15 bases in the middle. The CDR3 runs to 13 residues. The CDR3 here is CASRFRDTGKLFF. The CDR3 region has the DNA TGTGCCAGCAGGTTCCGGGACACCGGAAAACTGTTTTTT.

This chain links TRBV7-3 with TRBJ2-1; D ambiguous. The ends were cut back, 2 bases at V and 4 bases at J, with 12 bases in the middle. CDR3 length: 15 amino acids. Germline values: CDR1 SGHTA, CDR2 FQGTGA. CDR3 DNA sequence: TGTGCCAGCAGCTTAGCGCCGGGTTTATACAATGAGCAGTTCTTC. Residues: CASSLAPGLYNEQFF.

V gene TRBV7-2 combines with J gene TRBJ1-3; no firm D call. The CDR3 runs to 14 residues. V lost 3 bases, J lost 0 bases, and 6 bases lay in between. Germline V gene data show CDR1 as SGHTA and CDR2 as FQGNSA. The CDR3 spells CASSLQFSGNTIYF. In nucleotides, the CDR3 is TGTGCCAGCAGCTTGCAATTCTCTGGAAACACCATATATTTT.

The chain recombines TRBV28 with TRBJ2-3; no firm D call. The CDR3 consists of 15 residues. V was pared by 1 base and J by 5 bases, with 13 bases between. Germline V CDR1 and CDR2: MDHEN, SYDVKM. In DNA form, the CDR3 reads TGTGCCAGCAGTTTATACGCTCGGATTGGAGATACGCAGTATTTT. Translated: CASSLYARIGDTQYF.

This rearrangement joins TRBV10-3 to TRBJ1-2; D gene ambiguous. The germline V gene encodes CDR1 ENHRY and CDR2 SYGVKD. The CDR3 extends over 13 amino acids. V was shortened by 7 bases and J by 3 bases, with 12 bases between the two germline ends. The CDR3 sequence: CAINPGGDYGYTF. CDR3 sequence (DNA): TGTGCCATCAACCCAGGAGGCGACTATGGCTACACCTTC.

The rearrangement links TRBV5-1 to TRBJ1-2, with 7 bases that match TRBD1. J lost 6 bases, V lost 1 base, and 6 bases had no gene match. The CDR3 contains 14 residues. CDR1 SGHRS and CDR2 YFSETQ come from the germline V gene. CDR3 loop: CASSLLGGANGYTF. Here the CDR3 DNA reads TGCGCCAGCAGCTTGTTAGGGGGCGCCAATGGCTACACCTTC.

The chain uses TRBV7-3 and TRBJ2-6; D gene ambiguous. This CDR3 spans 15 amino acids. Trimming pared 3 bases from V and 0 bases from J, leaving 6 bases between. Germline V CDR1 and CDR2: SGHTA, FQGTGA. The CDR3 spells CASSLGFSGANVLTF. For the CDR3, the DNA is TGTGCCAGCAGCTTGGGGTTCTCTGGGGCCAACGTCCTGACTTTC.

The CDR3: CASSTNQGGSYNEQFF. In DNA form, the CDR3 reads TGCGCCAGCAGCACTAATCAGGGAGGTTCCTACAATGAGCAGTTCTTC. This chain connects TRBV5-1 to TRBJ2-1; D is possibly TRBD2 (6 bases). Germline V lookup: CDR1 SGHRS, CDR2 YFSETQ. The CDR3 covers 16 residues. V was pared by 4 bases and J by 1 base, with 15 bases between.

The chain employs TRBV15 and TRBJ2-1; D uncertain. Trimming left V 2 bases short and J 8 bases short, with 13 bases between. CDR1 is LNHNV, CDR2 YYDKDF, per germline (reference sequence). This CDR3 contains 14 residues. In DNA, the CDR3 is TGTGCCACCAGCAGAATGTCGGGCGGTGATGAGCAGTTCTTC. Its protein is CATSRMSGGDEQFF.

The chain carries TRBV5-1 and TRBJ2-1; 10 bases match TRBD2. V lost 4 bases and J lost 7; bases outside the gene matches: 11. CDR1 is SGHRS, CDR2 YFSETQ, per germline. This CDR3 has 16 amino acids. CDR3 nucleotide sequence: TGCGCCAGCAGCCCGCCAAGGACTAGCGGAGCGAATGAGCAGTTCTTC. Its translation is CASSPPRTSGANEQFF.

Details on this clone: This specimen includes other DNA sequences encoding the same CDR3. The chain employs TRBV30 and TRBJ2-7; D not certain. This CDR3 spans 12 amino acids. Looked up from germline, CDR1 is GTSNPN and CDR2 is SVGIG (reference sequence). V lost 5 bases and J 0 bases, leaving 8 bases between the germline ends. CDR3 in DNA: TGTGCCTGGGCATCAGACTCCTACGAGCAGTACTTC. Its translation: CAWASDSYEQYF.